This T cell receptor beta chain was found in a study of T-cell memory formation after mild COVID-19. For the study at large: Most TCR clusters belonged to a single donor. Notes on the study in general: Clones that contracted from day 15 to 85 were balanced CD4/CD8, while later expanders leaned CD4+. CD4+ contracting clones were mainly CM and EM; CD8+ ones, EMRA.

Barcoded TCR alpha and TCR beta cDNA libraries with UMIs came from 5'RACE using constant-segment primers. In TCRdb, the 5' RACE reads were re-called with MiXCR into one record per CDR3 protein. This table holds tens of thousands of distinct CDR3 sequences, more than 20% found once. This CDR3 is 14 amino acids long. Germline loops: CDR1 ENHRY, CDR2 SYGVKD. J gave up 1 base and V 10 bases, and 7 bases lay outside the gene matches. The table lists this clonotype with many counts. Its antigen is currently unknown. This TCR derives from a man younger than 35 who had mild COVID-19 (a few samples of this study predate the infection). Cell type and time point are not known. The gene calls are TRBV10-3 and TRBJ1-3; 7 bases are a match to TRBD1. Material for sequencing was PBMCs or a T cell subset sorted from them (not recorded which). This CDR3 is CATRDSNSGNTIYF. DNA of the CDR3: TGTGCCACCCGGGACAGCAATTCTGGAAACACCATATATTTT.